This entry is about one TCR beta chain. This CDR3 contains 13 residues. Germline V gives CDR1 SGHTA, CDR2 FQGNSA. Trimming stripped 3 bases from V and 1 base from J, with 7 bases between. The source of the sample is a study of blood T cell repertoires in COVID-19. On the study more broadly: Sources were T cells, B-cell-depleted T cells, or PBMCs; the material itself was cDNA or gDNA.

Per the original data handling: Amplification of reference gene primers was used by the study to estimate nucleated cell counts. Using immunoSEQ multiplex PCR, the repertoire was profiled, and TCRdb retains in-frame clones only, with some absent. Clone size and the V and J calls come from that table; the DNA yielded D and trimming. The sample includes under 75,000 clones, around 79% seen only once; the top ten take more than 20%. This clonotype was obtained from a man aged 60-69 years with acute or convalescent COVID-19. Sequenced: peripheral blood. The V call is TRBV7-2, the J call TRBJ2-7; D not resolved. The CDR3 DNA is TGTGCCAGCAGCTTGGGCAGGTCCTACGAGCAGTACGTC. Residues: CASSLGRSYEQYV.